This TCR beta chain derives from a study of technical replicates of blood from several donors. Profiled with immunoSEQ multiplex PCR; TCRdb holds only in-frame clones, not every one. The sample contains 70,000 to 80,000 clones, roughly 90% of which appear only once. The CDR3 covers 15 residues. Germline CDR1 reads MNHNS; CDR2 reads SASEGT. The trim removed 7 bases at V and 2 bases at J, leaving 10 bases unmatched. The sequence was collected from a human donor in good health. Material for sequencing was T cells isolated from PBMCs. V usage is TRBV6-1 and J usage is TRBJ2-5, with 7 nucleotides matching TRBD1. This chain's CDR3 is CASTADRDHQETQYF. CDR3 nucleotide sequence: TGTGCCAGCACCGCCGACAGGGACCATCAAGAGACCCAGTACTTC.